This TCR beta chain stems from a study of T-cell memory formation after mild COVID-19. TCRdb re-called the 5' RACE reads with MiXCR, one entry per CDR3 protein. The sample has some 410,000 distinct CDR3 sequences, more than 20% seen once. CDR3 length: 14 residues. Trimming removed 5 bases from V and 3 bases from J, with 11 bases in between. Germline CDR1 reads LGHDT; CDR2 reads YNNKEL (reference sequence). This clonotype was seen only a few times. The receptor was derived from an adult woman who had mild COVID-19 (a few samples of this study predate the infection). Cell type and time point are not known. The sequenced material came from PBMCs or a T cell subset sorted from them (not recorded which). The J gene is TRBJ1-5, the V gene TRBV3-1; unclear D gene. This CDR3 reads CASSSRQNNQPQHF. CDR3 bases: TGTGCCAGCAGCTCCCGACAAAACAATCAGCCCCAGCATTTT.